These 8 T cell receptor beta chains originate from one sample sequenced in a study of tumor-infiltrating lymphocytes in primary liver carcinoma. TCR beta cDNA came from around 500 ng total RNA, primed with a constant-region primer. It was through three nested multiplex PCR rounds of slightly modified ARM-PCR that TCR beta libraries arose. It was with TRBV1-TRBV30 forward primers and a C-beta reverse primer that the first two PCR rounds were run, at around 11 cycles each. One entry per CDR3 protein, called by TCRdb with MiXCR from the multiplex PCR reads. The sample carries 300,000 to 400,000 distinct CDR3 sequences, around 60% recorded once. RNA was extracted from whole blood without cell sorting, alongside germline DNA. What was sequenced was peripheral blood. The source is a middle-aged man with primary liver carcinoma and hepatitis B virus infection.

Concerning this clonotype: Compared with germline, one end of the junction differs, possibly owing to a read error. The CDR3: CANSRERYEQYF. The CDR3 DNA reads as TGTGCCAACAGCCGAGAACGCTACGAGCAGTACTTC. The chain is built from TRBV5-6 and TRBJ2-7, with D hard to call. The CDR3 extends over 12 amino acids. Germline-derived CDR1 and CDR2 are SGHDT and YYEEEE.

This clonotype occurred a few times. A single base separates this from a much larger clone, so it may be a read error. The chain joins TRBV29-1 to TRBJ1-4; TRBD1 agrees at 9 bases. Per germline, CDR1 SQVTM and CDR2 ANQGSEA. This CDR3 spans 12 amino acids. J lost 8 bases, V lost 7 bases, and 5 bases had no gene match. CDR3 bases: TGCAGCGCCCTGGACAGGGGCGAAAAACTGTTTTTT. Protein product: CSALDRGEKLFF.

In its sample, this clonotype was seen many times. A clone one base away is much larger, so this may be a read error. V and J are TRBV11-2 and TRBJ2-2, with D possibly being TRBD1 (7 bases). This CDR3 is built from 16 residues. CDR1 is SGHAT and CDR2 is FQNNGV in the germline V gene. CDR3 bases: TGTGCCAGCAGCTTAGAGGGCGGGACAGACACCGGGGAGCCGTTTTTT. This gives the protein CASSLEGGTDTGEPFF.

V and J are TRBV6-2 or TRBV6-3 and TRBJ2-3, with 12 nucleotides matching TRBD2. The CDR3 is 15 amino acids. V dropped 8 bases and J dropped 4; count of bases not matched to a gene: 7. Germline CDR1 MNHEY, CDR2 SVGEGT. In DNA form, the CDR3 reads TGTGCCAGCGCTACTAGCGGGAGGTTGGCAGATACGCAGTATTTT. This sequence encodes CASATSGRLADTQYF.

Regarding this clonotype: Its ends do not fully match the called genes, so a read error is possible. The rearrangement links TRBV13 to TRBJ2-1; D is undetermined. Germline V CDR1 and CDR2: PRHDT, FYEKMQ (reference sequence). The CDR3 is 13 residues long. CDR3 sequence: CASSLGANNGQFF. The CDR3 DNA follows: TGTGCCAGCAGCTTAGGAGCAAACAATGGGCAGTTCTTC.

Regarding this clonotype: This may be a read error, as it is one base from a much larger clone. The V call is TRBV6-5, the J call TRBJ2-7, with 7 bases matching TRBD1. This CDR3 has 17 amino acids. Germline assignment: CDR1 MNHEY and CDR2 SVGAGI. Unmatched junction bases numbered 18, after V lost 4 bases and J lost 6 bases. CDR3 sequence: CASSFISTGLGRLEQYF. In DNA form, the CDR3 reads TGTGCCAGCAGTTTTATCTCGACAGGGCTTGGGCGTCTCGAGCAGTACTTC.

The CDR3 DNA reads TGTGCCAGCAGTTTAAGAATGGGCAATCAGCCCCAGCATTTT. Residues: CASSLRMGNQPQHF. The chain carries TRBV12-3 or TRBV12-4 and TRBJ1-5; D gene ambiguous. Trimming removed 2 bases at V and 2 bases at J, with 7 bases between. This CDR3 comprises 14 residues.

Turning to this clonotype: Possible read error: a much larger clone is one base away. In this CDR3 the conserved last residue, phenylalanine or tryptophan, is missing, so a read error is likely. This chain links TRBV10-2 with TRBJ2-7; D gene uncertain. Trimming shortened V by 5 bases and J by 4 bases, and 9 bases separated the two germline ends. CDR1 and CDR2 from the germline V gene are WSHSY and SAAADI. There are 12 residues in the CDR3. CDR3 sequence (DNA): TGCGCCAGCAGTCCCCCTAGTTACGAGCAGTACTTA. This encodes CASSPPSYEQYL.